These T cell receptor beta chains were read from a single sample in a study of molecular identifiers for immune sequencing clone quantification. From the PCR reads, TCRdb called clonotypes with MiXCR, one entry per CDR3 protein. The data show some 94,000 distinct CDR3 sequences, roughly 25% seen once. The specimen sequenced was naive CD8+ T cells from blood, with Jurkat cell RNA spiked in. The origin of the receptors is a human donor in good health. Some libraries in this study had Jurkat cell RNA spiked in. The CDR3 runs from the conserved cysteine through the conserved F or W. A D gene is named only where the DNA matches it firmly. The size field is filled for only some rows; it gives once, few, many or a size class.

TRBJ2-3	many	TRBV7-9	-	CASRRAGSKQADTQYF	TGTGCCAGCAGGAGAGCCGGATCTAAGCAGGCAGATACGCAGTATTTT
TRBJ2-3	few	TRBV9	-	CASSVESGDTQYF	TGTGCCAGCAGCGTCGAATCGGGAGATACGCAGTATTTT
TRBJ1-2	-	TRBV2	-	CASSEEYRDPKGYTF	TGTGCCAGCAGTGAGGAATACCGGGACCCTAAAGGCTACACCTTC
TRBJ2-2	few	TRBV6-2/TRBV6-3	TRBD2	CASRLGLGFGELFF	TGTGCCAGCAGACTAGGACTAGGCTTCGGGGAGCTGTTTTTT
TRBJ1-1	many	TRBV6-5	-	CASSYDTGTTEAFF	TGTGCCAGCAGTTATGATACAGGGACCACTGAAGCTTTCTTT
TRBJ2-5	-	TRBV13	TRBD2	CASSSPGLAGKETQYF	TGTGCCAGCAGTTCTCCGGGACTAGCGGGAAAAGAGACCCAGTACTTC
TRBJ2-5	many	TRBV28	-	CASSPLTHMGETQYF	TGTGCCAGCAGTCCTCTGACCCATATGGGGGAGACCCAGTACTTC
TRBJ2-1	many	TRBV11-2	TRBD2	CASSSIAGESYEQFF	TGTGCCAGCAGCTCTATAGCGGGAGAGAGCTATGAGCAGTTCTTC
TRBJ2-7	many	TRBV27	-	CASSLSGPYEQYF	TGTGCCAGCAGTCTCTCGGGCCCATACGAGCAGTACTTC
TRBJ2-7	-	TRBV2	-	CASRGHLSYEQYF	TGTGCCAGCAGGGGACATCTCTCCTACGAGCAGTACTTC
TRBJ2-7	-	TRBV7-9	-	CASSSAQATYEQYF	TGTGCCAGCAGCTCAGCGCAGGCCACCTACGAGCAGTACTTC
TRBJ2-7	many	TRBV6-5	TRBD1	CASSRTGDTYEQYF	TGTGCCAGCTCCCGGACAGGTGATACGTACGAGCAGTACTTC
TRBJ2-5	-	TRBV13	TRBD2	CASAGGGIHNQETQYF	TGTGCCAGTGCCGGCGGGGGGATTCATAACCAAGAGACCCAGTACTTC
TRBJ2-5	many	TRBV7-9	-	CASSLAQETQYF	TGTGCCAGCAGCTTAGCACAAGAGACCCAGTACTTC
TRBJ2-5	-	TRBV7-6	TRBD1	CASRQGGEETQYF	TGTGCCAGCAGACAGGGGGGTGAGGAGACCCAGTACTTC
TRBJ1-5	-	TRBV2	-	CANSEPENQPQHF	TGTGCCAACAGTGAACCTGAGAATCAGCCCCAGCATTTT
TRBJ2-3	-	TRBV27	-	CARRPSWDSDTQYF	TGTGCCCGCCGTCCCAGCTGGGACTCAGATACGCAGTATTTT
TRBJ1-4	few	TRBV9	-	CASSVEGTDYEKLFF	TGTGCCAGCAGCGTGGAGGGGACCGACTATGAAAAACTGTTTTTT
TRBJ1-1	-	TRBV29-1	-	CSVEGRGCDTEALF	TGCAGCGTTGAAGGACGGGGATGTGACACTGAAGCTCTCTTT
TRBJ2-7	-	TRBV24-1	TRBD2	CATSDSRLAGDYEQYF	TGTGCCACCAGTGACTCGAGACTAGCGGGAGACTACGAGCAGTACTTC
TRBJ2-2	-	TRBV14	TRBD2	CASSQEPSGSTGELFF	TGTGCCAGCAGCCAAGAACCTAGCGGGAGTACCGGGGAGCTGTTTTTT
TRBJ2-3	many	TRBV12-3/TRBV12-4	TRBD2	CASSPVGLAGTTDTQYF	TGTGCCAGCAGTCCCGTCGGACTAGCGGGTACCACAGATACGCAGTATTTT
TRBJ2-2	many	TRBV11-2	TRBD2	CASSMGLENTGELFF	TGTGCCAGCAGCATGGGACTAGAGAACACCGGGGAGCTGTTTTTT
TRBJ1-2	few	TRBV6-5	TRBD1	CASSKADRAHNYGYTF	TGTGCCAGCAGTAAAGCCGACAGGGCCCATAACTATGGCTACACCTTC
TRBJ1-2	-	TRBV11-2	TRBD1	CASSLGGQTGTYGYTF	TGTGCCAGCAGCTTAGGGGGACAGACAGGGACCTATGGCTACACCTTC
TRBJ1-1	few	TRBV12-3/TRBV12-4	-	CASTHRVGTEAFF	TGTGCCAGCACCCACAGGGTGGGCACTGAAGCTTTCTTT
TRBJ1-1	many	TRBV28	TRBD1	CASSRDRMNTEAFF	TGTGCCAGCAGTAGGGACAGGATGAACACTGAAGCTTTCTTT
TRBJ2-7	few	TRBV14	-	CASSPFSDSYEQYF	TGTGCCAGCAGCCCCTTTTCGGACTCCTACGAGCAGTACTTC
TRBJ1-1	many	TRBV7-2	-	CASSPPRSTEAFF	TGTGCCAGCAGCCCCCCCAGGAGCACTGAAGCTTTCTTT
TRBJ1-1	-	TRBV7-7	-	CASSLGHPPTGAFF	TGTGCCAGCAGCCTGGGGCACCCGCCCACTGGAGCTTTCTTT
TRBJ1-5	-	TRBV6-6	TRBD1	CASGPGTGGGSNQPQHF	TGTGCCAGCGGCCCCGGGACAGGGGGAGGAAGCAATCAGCCCCAGCATTTT
TRBJ2-5	many	TRBV7-9	TRBD1	CASRLPDREQETQYF	TGTGCCAGCAGATTACCCGACAGGGAACAAGAGACCCAGTACTTC
TRBJ2-3	-	TRBV27	TRBD2	CASYPGTSFTPDMQYF	TGTGCCAGTTACCCCGGGACTAGCTTTACTCCAGATATGCAGTATTTT
TRBJ2-2	-	TRBV30	-	CAWSWTTGGELFF	TGTGCCTGGAGTTGGACCACGGGGGGGGAGCTGTTTTTT
TRBJ2-3	many	TRBV6-1	-	CASSDVITDTQYF	TGTGCCAGCAGTGATGTGATCACAGATACGCAGTATTTT
TRBJ1-4	few	TRBV27	-	CASSLLGILGNEKLFF	TGTGCCAGCAGTTTATTAGGCATTCTGGGGAATGAAAAACTGTTTTTT
TRBJ1-1	-	TRBV19	-	CASSMIGTEALF	TGTGCCAGTAGTATGATAGGAACTGAAGCTCTCTTT
TRBJ2-7	-	TRBV19	TRBD1	CACGQVHEQYF	TGTGCCTGCGGACAGGTCCACGAGCAGTACTTC
TRBJ2-3	many	TRBV7-7	TRBD1	CASSLGTGTDTQYF	TGTGCTAGCAGCTTGGGGACAGGCACAGATACGCAGTATTTT
TRBJ1-5	many	TRBV28	TRBD1	CASRTGYSNQPQHF	TGTGCCAGCAGGACAGGGTATAGCAATCAGCCCCAGCATTTT
TRBJ2-3	many	TRBV6-6	TRBD2	CASSYSFASGDSTDTQYF	TGTGCCAGCAGTTACTCTTTTGCTAGCGGAGATAGCACAGATACGCAGTATTTT
TRBJ2-3	many	TRBV7-6	-	CASSFDWSDTQYF	TGTGCCAGCAGCTTCGACTGGTCAGATACGCAGTATTTT
TRBJ1-4	many	TRBV6-6	-	CASSDGPGKLFF	TGTGCCAGCAGTGATGGACCTGGGAAACTGTTTTTT
TRBJ2-2	many	TRBV12-3/TRBV12-4	-	CASSPRPSSTGELFF	TGTGCCAGCAGCCCCCGGCCCTCAAGCACCGGGGAGCTGTTTTTT
TRBJ2-7	few	TRBV29-1	-	CSVRTHSYEQYF	TGCAGCGTCCGAACGCACTCCTACGAGCAGTACTTC
TRBJ2-3	many	TRBV20-1	TRBD2	CSATRTSGGTDTQYF	TGCAGTGCAACCCGAACTAGCGGGGGAACAGATACGCAGTATTTT
TRBJ1-5	few	TRBV12-3/TRBV12-4	-	CASSLLQGNQPQHF	TGTGCCAGCAGTTTATTACAGGGTAATCAGCCCCAGCATTTT
TRBJ2-4	-	TRBV10-1	-	CASSEGARRDIQYF	TGCGCCAGCAGTGAGGGGGCCCGTCGAGACATTCAGTACTTC
TRBJ2-3	many	TRBV11-2	-	CASSLITDTQYF	TGTGCCAGCAGCTTAATCACAGATACGCAGTATTTT
TRBJ1-3	many	TRBV4-3	-	CASSPGPSGNTIYF	TGCGCCAGCAGCCCCGGCCCCTCTGGAAACACCATATATTTT
TRBJ1-5	-	TRBV5-6	-	CASSLGGGQPQHF	TGTGCCAGCAGCTTGGGGGGAGGTCAGCCCCAGCATTTT
TRBJ1-6	-	TRBV27	TRBD1	CASSLLGQARSPLHF	TGTGCCAGCAGTTTATTGGGACAGGCAAGATCACCCCTCCACTTT
TRBJ2-5	-	TRBV7-9	-	CASSLAGAGLQEPQYF	TGTGCCAGCAGCTTAGCTGGGGCCGGACTTCAAGAGCCCCAGTACTTC
TRBJ1-2	many	TRBV2	-	CASSERYGTGYGYTF	TGTGCCAGCAGTGAAAGATACGGCACGGGCTATGGCTACACCTTC
TRBJ1-6	many	TRBV4-1	-	CASSQQGNYNSPLHF	TGCGCCAGCAGCCAACAGGGGAACTATAATTCACCCCTCCACTTT
TRBJ2-6	-	TRBV5-4	-	CASSLPFPSSGANVLTF	TGTGCCAGCAGCTTGCCTTTTCCGAGCTCTGGGGCCAACGTCCTGACTTTC
TRBJ2-2	many	TRBV6-4	-	CASSDTTGELFF	TGTGCCAGCAGTGATACAACCGGGGAGCTGTTTTTT
TRBJ2-7	-	TRBV7-9	TRBD1	CASSLGGQGTREQYF	TGTGCCAGCAGCTTAGGGGGACAGGGTACCCGCGAGCAGTACTTC
TRBJ2-1	many	TRBV7-6	TRBD2	CASSAEVGLAVGNEQFF	TGTGCCAGCAGCGCTGAGGTGGGACTAGCAGTGGGGAATGAGCAGTTCTTC